This TCR beta chain stems from a study of T-cell reconstitution after alpha-beta-depleted transplantation in children. The germline CDR1 and CDR2 sequences are SNHLY and FYNNEI. The CDR3 totals 16 residues. J lost 7 bases, V lost 6 bases, and 16 bases had no gene match. TCRbeta library preparation incorporated unique molecular identifiers. One entry per CDR3 protein results from TCRdb running MiXCR on the PCR reads. The data contain around 100,000 distinct CDR3 sequences, 9% to 12% of them singletons. Study findings and constraints: In patients about two months after transplant, alpha-beta T cells reportedly arose from several hundred expanded graft clones. Fresh T-cell production supplied most of the T-cell counts and diversity seen one year after transplant.

Notes on this clonotype: What it recognizes is unknown.

The rearrangement uses TRBV2 and TRBJ2-7; 9 nucleotides agree with TRBD2. This material consisted of PBMCs, taken before TCRalphabeta/CD19-depleted stem cell transplant. This clonotype originated in a boy aged 2 to 10 with acute lymphoblastic leukemia, due to receive a stem cell transplant. The CDR3 nucleotides are TGTGCCAGCAGCCAAAAGGGGGCGGGAGGGCTCGGGGAGCAGTACTTC. Translation: CASSQKGAGGLGEQYF.